This T cell receptor beta chain was obtained from a study of cytomegalovirus exposure and HLA in healthy donors. Whole-study findings and limits: There were some V segments, including TRBV6-2 and TRBV6-3, excluded as indistinguishable. Altogether, more than 150 TCR beta chains were recorded as cytomegalovirus-associated. Most TCR sequences showed up rarely, but some public TCRs showed up in many donors. In a later analysis, several top co-occurrence clusters appeared linked to parvovirus B19, influenza, CMV and Epstein-Barr virus.

The CDR3 covers 12 residues. Germline CDR1 reads SQVTM; CDR2 reads ANQGSEA. The germline V and J ends were trimmed by 5 bases and 5 bases, with 12 bases remaining between them. Use of 60 Vbeta and 13 Jbeta primers characterized the PCR. Method: immunoSEQ multiplex PCR; TCRdb's copy keeps in-frame clones and lacks some. The sample includes about 200,000 clones, 82% seen only once; the top ten take 5.5% to 7%. Comment on this clone: What it binds is not known.

This chain connects TRBV29-1 to TRBJ2-5, with D maybe TRBD2 (6 bases). Sequences were obtained from PBMCs. The sequence derives from a woman between 45 and 60 years old in good health and CMV-seropositive. The CDR3 protein is CSVLTGGETQYF. The CDR3 DNA is TGCAGCGTTTTGACTGGAGGGGAGACCCAGTACTTC.